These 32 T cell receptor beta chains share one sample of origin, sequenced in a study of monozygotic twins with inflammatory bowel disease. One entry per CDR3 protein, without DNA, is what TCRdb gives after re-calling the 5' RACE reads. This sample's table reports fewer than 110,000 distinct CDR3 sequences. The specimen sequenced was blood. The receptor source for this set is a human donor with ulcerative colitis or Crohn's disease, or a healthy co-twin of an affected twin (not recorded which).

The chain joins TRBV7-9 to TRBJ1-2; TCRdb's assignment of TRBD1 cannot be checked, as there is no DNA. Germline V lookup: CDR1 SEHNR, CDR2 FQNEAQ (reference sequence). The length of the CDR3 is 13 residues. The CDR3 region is CASSLGAGNGYTF.

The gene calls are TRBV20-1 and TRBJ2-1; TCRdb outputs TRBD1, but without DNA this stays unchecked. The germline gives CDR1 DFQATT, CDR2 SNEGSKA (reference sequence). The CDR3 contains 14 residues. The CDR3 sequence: CSADDRGGYNEQFF.

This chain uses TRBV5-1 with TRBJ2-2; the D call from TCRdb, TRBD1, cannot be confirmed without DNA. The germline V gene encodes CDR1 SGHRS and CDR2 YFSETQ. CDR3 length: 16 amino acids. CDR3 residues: CASSFGTGTNTGELFF.

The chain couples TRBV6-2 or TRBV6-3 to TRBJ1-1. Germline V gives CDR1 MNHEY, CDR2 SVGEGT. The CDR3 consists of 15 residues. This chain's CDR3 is CASSLGGGVNTEAFF.

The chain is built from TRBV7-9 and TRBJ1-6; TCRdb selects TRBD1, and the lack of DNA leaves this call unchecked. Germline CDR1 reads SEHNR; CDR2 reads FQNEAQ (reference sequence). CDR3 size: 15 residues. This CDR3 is CASSARDGNNSPLHF. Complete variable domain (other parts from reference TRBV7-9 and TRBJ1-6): DTGVSQNPRHKITKRGQNVTFRCDPISEHNRLYWYRQTLGQGPEFLTYFQNEAQLEKSRLLSDRFSAERPKGSFSTLEIQRTEQGDSAMYLCASSARDGNNSPLHFGNGTRLTVT.

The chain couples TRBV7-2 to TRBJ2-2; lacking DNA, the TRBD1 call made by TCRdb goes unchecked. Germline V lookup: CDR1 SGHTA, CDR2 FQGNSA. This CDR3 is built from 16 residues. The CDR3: CASSPQNLDGAGELIF.

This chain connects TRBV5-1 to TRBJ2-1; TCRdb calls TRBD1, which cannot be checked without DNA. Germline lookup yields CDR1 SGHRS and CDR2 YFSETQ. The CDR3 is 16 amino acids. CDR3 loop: CASSQPDRGVYNEQFF.

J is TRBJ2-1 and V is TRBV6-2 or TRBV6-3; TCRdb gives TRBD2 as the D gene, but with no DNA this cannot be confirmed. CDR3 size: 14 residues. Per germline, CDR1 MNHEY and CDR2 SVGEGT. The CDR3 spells CASSYGLAGDEQFF.

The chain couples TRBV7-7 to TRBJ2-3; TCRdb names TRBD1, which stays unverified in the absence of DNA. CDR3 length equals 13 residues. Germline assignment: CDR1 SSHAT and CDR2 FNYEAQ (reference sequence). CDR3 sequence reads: CASSIQGADTQYF.

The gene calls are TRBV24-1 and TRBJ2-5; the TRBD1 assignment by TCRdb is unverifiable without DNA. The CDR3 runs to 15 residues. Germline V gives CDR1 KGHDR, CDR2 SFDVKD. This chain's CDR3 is CATSERAGAGETQYF.

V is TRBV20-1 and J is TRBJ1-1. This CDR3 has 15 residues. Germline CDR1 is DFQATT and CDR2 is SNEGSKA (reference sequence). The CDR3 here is CSARDPHGLNTEAFF.

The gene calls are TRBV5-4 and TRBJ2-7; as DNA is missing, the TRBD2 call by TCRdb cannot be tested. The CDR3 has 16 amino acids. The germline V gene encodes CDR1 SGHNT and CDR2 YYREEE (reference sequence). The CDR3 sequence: CASSPRAGARSYEQYF.

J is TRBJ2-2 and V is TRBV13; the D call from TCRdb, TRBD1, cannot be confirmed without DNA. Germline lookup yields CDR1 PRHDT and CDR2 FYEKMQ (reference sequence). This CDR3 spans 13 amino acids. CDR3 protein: CANGQGITGELFF. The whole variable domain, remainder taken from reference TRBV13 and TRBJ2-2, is AAGVIQSPRHLIKEKRETATLKCYPIPRHDTVYWYQQGPGQDPQFLISFYEKMQSDKGSIPDRFSAQQFSDYHSELNMSSLELGDSALYFCANGQGITGELFFGEGSRLTVL.

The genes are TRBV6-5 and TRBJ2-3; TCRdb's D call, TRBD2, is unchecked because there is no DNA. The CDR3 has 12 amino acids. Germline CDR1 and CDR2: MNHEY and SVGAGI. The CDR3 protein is CASSQTSGTQYF.

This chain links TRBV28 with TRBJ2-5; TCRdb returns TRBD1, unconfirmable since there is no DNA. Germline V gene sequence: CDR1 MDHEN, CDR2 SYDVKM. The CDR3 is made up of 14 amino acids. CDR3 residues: CASRKTGGMGTQYF.

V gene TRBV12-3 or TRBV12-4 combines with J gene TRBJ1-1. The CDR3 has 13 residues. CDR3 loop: CASSLERGRRSFF.

CDR3 amino acids: CASSSFDGELFF. The rearrangement joins TRBV18 to TRBJ2-2. Germline V gene sequence: CDR1 KGHSH, CDR2 LQKENI. This CDR3 region has 12 residues.

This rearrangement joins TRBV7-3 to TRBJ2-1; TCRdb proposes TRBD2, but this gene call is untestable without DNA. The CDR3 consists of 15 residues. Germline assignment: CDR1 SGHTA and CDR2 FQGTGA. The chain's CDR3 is CASSPGGLSVNEQFF. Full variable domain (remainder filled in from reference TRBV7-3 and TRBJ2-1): GAGVSQTPSNKVTEKGKYVELRCDPISGHTALYWYRQSLGQGPEFLIYFQGTGAADDSGLPNDRFFAVRPEGSVSTLKIQRTERGDSAVYLCASSPGGLSVNEQFFGPGTRLTVL.

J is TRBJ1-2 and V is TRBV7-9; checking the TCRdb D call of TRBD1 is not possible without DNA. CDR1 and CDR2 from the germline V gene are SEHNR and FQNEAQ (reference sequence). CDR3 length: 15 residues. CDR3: CASSQGSRGNYGYTF.

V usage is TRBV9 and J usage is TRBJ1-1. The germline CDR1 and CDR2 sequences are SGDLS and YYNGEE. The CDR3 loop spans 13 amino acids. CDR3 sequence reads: CASSVDRGSEAFF. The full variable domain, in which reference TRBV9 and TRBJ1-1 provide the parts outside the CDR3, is DSGVTQTPKHLITATGQRVTLRCSPRSGDLSVYWYQQSLDQGLQFLIQYYNGEERAKGNILERFSAQQFPDLHSELNLSSLELGDSALYFCASSVDRGSEAFFGQGTRLTVV.

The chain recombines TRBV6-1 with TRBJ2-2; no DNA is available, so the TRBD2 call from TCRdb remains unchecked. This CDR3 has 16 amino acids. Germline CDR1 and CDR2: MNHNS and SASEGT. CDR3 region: CASSSTSGRATGELFF.

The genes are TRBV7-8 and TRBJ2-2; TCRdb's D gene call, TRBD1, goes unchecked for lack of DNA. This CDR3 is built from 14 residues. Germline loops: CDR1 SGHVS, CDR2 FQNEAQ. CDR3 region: CAACLWGAAGELFF.

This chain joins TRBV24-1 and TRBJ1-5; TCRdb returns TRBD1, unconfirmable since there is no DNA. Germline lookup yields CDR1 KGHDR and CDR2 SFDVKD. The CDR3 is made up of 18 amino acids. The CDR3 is CATSRNPGTGGVGQPQHF.

The CDR3 is CAWSVMEKLFF. The rearrangement links TRBV30 to TRBJ1-4. Germline V CDR1 and CDR2: GTSNPN, SVGIG (reference sequence). The CDR3 spans 11 residues.

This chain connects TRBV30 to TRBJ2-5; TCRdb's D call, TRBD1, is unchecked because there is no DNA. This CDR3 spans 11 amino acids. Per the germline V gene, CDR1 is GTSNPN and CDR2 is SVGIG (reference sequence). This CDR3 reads CAWSEGETQYF.

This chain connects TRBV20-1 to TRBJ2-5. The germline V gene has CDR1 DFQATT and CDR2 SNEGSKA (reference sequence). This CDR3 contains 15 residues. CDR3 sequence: CSARDRRGRQETQYF.

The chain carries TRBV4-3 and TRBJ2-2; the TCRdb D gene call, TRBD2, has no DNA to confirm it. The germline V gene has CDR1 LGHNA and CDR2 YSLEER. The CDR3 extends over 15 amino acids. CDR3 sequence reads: CASSQGSGGAGELFF.

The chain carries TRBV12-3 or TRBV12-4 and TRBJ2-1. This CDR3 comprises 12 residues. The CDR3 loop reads CASTLGVYEQFF.

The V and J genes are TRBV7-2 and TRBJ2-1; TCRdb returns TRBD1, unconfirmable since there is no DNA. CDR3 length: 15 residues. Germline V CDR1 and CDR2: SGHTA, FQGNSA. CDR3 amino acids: CASSLGRGEYNEQFF.

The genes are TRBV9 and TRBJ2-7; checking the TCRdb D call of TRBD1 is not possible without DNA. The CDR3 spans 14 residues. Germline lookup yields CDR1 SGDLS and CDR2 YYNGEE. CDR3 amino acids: CASSVAAGDYEQYF.

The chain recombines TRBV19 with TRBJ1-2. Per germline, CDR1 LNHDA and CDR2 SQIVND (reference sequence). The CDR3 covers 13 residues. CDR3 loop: CASRGELNYGYTF.

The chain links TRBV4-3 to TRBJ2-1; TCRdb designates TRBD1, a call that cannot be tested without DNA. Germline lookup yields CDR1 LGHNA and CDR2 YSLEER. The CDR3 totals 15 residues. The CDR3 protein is CASSQEGASYNEQFF.